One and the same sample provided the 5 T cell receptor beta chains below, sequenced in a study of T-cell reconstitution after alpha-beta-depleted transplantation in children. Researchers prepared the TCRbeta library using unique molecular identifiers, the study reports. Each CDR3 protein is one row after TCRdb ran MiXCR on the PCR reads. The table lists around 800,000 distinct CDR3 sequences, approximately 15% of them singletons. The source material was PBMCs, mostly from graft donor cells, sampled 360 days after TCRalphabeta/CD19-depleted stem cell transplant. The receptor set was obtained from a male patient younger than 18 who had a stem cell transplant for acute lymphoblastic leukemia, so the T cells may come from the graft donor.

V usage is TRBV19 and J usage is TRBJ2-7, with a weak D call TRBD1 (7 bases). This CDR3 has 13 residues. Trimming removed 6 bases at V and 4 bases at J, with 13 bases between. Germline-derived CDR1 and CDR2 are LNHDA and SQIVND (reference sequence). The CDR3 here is CASSNRGGYEQYF. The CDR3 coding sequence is TGTGCCAGTAGCAACAGGGGAGGATACGAGCAGTACTTC.

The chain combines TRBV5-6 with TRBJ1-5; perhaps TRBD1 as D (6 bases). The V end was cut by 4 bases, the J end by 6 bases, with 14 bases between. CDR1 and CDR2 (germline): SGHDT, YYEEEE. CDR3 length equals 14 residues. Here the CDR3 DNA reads TGTGCCAGCAGCATCAGGGGCGGGAGTCAGCCCCAGCATTTT. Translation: CASSIRGGSQPQHF.

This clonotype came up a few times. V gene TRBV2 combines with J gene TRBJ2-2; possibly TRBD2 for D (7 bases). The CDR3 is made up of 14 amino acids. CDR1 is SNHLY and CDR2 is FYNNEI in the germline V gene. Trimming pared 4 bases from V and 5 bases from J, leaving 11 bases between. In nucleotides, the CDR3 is TGTGCCAGCAGTGGGACTAGGGGGACCGGGGAGCTGTTTTTT. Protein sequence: CASSGTRGTGELFF.

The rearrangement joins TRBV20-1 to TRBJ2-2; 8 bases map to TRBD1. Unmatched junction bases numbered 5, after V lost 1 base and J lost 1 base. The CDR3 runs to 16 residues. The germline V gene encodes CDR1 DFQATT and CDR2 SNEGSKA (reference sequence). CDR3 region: CSARVRTGRNTGELFF. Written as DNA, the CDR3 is TGCAGTGCTAGAGTAAGGACAGGGAGGAACACCGGGGAGCTGTTTTTT.

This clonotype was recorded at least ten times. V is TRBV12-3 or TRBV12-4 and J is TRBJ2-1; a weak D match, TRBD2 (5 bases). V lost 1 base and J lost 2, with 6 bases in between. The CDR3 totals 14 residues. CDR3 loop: CASSLVLAYNEQFF. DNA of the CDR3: TGTGCCAGCAGTTTAGTACTAGCCTACAATGAGCAGTTCTTC.